The clone carrying this T cell receptor beta chain was observed many times. Each CDR3 protein gets one entry after TCRdb re-called the RT-PCR reads with MiXCR. The sample consists of hundreds of thousands of distinct CDR3 sequences, 14% of them appearing once. Trimming at V came to 3 bases and at J to 4 bases, leaving 2 bases not matched to a gene. Germline V lookup: CDR1 SQVTM, CDR2 ANQGSEA. CDR3 length: 12 residues. This clonotype originated in a female donor in good health, serving as a healthy control. This chain joins TRBV29-1 and TRBJ2-5, with 7 bases matching TRBD1. The sample comprised memory CD4+ T cells from blood. The CDR3 loop is CSVERTGETQYF. In nucleotides, the CDR3 is TGCAGCGTTGAGCGGACAGGAGAGACCCAGTACTTC.